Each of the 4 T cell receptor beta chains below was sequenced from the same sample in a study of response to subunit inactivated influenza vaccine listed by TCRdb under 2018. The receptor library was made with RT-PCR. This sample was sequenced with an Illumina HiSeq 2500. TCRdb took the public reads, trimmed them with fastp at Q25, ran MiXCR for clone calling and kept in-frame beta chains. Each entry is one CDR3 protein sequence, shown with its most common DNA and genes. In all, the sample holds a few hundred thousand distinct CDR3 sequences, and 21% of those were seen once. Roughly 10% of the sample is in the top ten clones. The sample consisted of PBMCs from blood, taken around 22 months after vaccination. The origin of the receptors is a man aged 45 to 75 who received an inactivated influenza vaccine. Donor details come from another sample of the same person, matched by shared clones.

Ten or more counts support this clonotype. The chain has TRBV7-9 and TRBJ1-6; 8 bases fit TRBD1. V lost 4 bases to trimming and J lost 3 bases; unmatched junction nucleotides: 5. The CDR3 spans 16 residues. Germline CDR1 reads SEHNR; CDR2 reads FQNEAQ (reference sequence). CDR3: CASSSDRVGYNSPLHF. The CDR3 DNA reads TGTGCCAGCAGCTCGGACAGGGTCGGCTATAATTCACCCCTCCACTTT.

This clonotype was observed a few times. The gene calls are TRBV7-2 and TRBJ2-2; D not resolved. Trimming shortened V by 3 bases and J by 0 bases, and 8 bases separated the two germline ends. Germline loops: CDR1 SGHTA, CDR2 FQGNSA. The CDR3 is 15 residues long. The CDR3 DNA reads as TGTGCCAGCAGCTTTTTCCAGACGAACACCGGGGAGCTGTTTTTT. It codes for CASSFFQTNTGELFF.

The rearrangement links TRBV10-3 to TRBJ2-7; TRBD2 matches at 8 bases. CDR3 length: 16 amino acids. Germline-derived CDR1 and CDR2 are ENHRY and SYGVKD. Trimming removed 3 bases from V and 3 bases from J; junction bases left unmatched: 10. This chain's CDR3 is CAISDPAGEGSYEQYF. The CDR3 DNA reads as TGTGCCATCAGTGACCCAGCGGGGGAAGGGAGCTACGAGCAGTACTTC.

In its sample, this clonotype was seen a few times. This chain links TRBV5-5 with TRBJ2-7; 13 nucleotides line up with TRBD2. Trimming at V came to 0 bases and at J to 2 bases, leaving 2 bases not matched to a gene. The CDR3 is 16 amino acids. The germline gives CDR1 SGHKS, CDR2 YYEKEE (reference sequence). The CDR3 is CASSLGLAGGTYEQYF. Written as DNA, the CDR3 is TGTGCCAGCAGCTTGGGACTAGCGGGGGGTACCTACGAGCAGTACTTC.